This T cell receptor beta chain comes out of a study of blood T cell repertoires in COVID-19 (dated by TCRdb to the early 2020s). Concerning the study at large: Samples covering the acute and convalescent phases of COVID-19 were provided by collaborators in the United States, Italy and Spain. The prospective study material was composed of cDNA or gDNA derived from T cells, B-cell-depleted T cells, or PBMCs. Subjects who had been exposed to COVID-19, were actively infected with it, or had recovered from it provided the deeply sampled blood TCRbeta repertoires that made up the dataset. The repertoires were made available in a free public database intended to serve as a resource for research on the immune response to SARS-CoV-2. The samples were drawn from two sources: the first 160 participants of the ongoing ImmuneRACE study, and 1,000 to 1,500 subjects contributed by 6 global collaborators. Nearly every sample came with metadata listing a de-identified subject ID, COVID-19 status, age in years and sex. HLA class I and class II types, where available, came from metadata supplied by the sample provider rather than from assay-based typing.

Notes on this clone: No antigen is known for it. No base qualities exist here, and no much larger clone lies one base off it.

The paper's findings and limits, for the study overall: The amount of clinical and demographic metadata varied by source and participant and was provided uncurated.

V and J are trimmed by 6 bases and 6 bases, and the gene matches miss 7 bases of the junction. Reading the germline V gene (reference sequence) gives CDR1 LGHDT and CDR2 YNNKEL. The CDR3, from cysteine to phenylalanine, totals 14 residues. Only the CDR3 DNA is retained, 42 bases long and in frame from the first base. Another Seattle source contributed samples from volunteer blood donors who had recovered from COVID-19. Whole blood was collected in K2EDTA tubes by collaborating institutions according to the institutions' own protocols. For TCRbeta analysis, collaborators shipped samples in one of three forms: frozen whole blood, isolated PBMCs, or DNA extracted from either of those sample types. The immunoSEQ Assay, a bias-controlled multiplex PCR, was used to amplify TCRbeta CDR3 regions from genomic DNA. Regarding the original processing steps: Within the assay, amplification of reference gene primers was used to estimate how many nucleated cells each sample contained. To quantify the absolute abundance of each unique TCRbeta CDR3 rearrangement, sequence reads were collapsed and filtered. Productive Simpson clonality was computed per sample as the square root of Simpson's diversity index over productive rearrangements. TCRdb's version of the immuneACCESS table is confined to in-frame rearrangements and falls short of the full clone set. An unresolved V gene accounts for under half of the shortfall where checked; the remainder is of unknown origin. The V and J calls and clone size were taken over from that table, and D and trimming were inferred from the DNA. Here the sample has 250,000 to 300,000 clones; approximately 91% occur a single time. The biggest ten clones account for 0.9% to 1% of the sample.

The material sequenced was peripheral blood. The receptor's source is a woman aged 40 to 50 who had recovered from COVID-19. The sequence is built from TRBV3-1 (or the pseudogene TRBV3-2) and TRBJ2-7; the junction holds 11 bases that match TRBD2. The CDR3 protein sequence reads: CASRYSGRAGEQYF. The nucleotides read TGTGCCAGCAGGTATAGCGGGAGGGCCGGCGAGCAGTACTTC.